What follows are 25 T cell receptor beta chains derived from one specimen sequenced in a study of monozygotic twins with inflammatory bowel disease. TCRdb reprocessed the 5' RACE reads; each CDR3 protein has one entry and no DNA is given. Its listing shows just over 300,000 distinct CDR3 sequences. Sequencing was performed on blood. All receptors come from a human donor with ulcerative colitis or Crohn's disease, or a healthy co-twin of an affected twin (not recorded which).

V is TRBV20-1 and J is TRBJ2-7; TCRdb calls TRBD1, which cannot be checked without DNA. Germline V gene data show CDR1 as DFQATT and CDR2 as SNEGSKA (reference sequence). The CDR3 contains 12 residues. This CDR3 is CSPRDKGYEQYF.

This rearrangement joins TRBV7-8 to TRBJ2-2; TCRdb names TRBD2, which stays unverified in the absence of DNA. The CDR3 contains 14 residues. Per germline, CDR1 SGHVS and CDR2 FQNEAQ. CDR3: CASSLLAGAGELFF.

The chain combines TRBV20-1 with TRBJ2-7; TCRdb picks TRBD1, but there is no DNA to check that call. Germline loops: CDR1 DFQATT, CDR2 SNEGSKA (reference sequence). This CDR3 comprises 14 residues. The CDR3 reads CSAPGHLSSYEQYF.

The rearrangement joins TRBV5-1 to TRBJ2-7; the TCRdb D gene call, TRBD2, has no DNA to confirm it. The CDR3 contains 17 residues. From germline, CDR1 is SGHRS and CDR2 YFSETQ. CDR3 in amino acids: CASSLSGLDSGTYEQYF. The whole variable domain, remainder taken from reference TRBV5-1 and TRBJ2-7, is KAGVTQTPRYLIKTRGQQVTLSCSPISGHRSVSWYQQTPGQGLQFLFEYFSETQRNKGNFPGRFSGRQFSNSRSEMNVSTLELGDSALYLCASSLSGLDSGTYEQYFGPGTRLTVT.

This rearrangement joins TRBV9 to TRBJ1-6; the TRBD1 assignment by TCRdb is unverifiable without DNA. Germline assignment: CDR1 SGDLS and CDR2 YYNGEE. The CDR3 consists of 15 residues. The CDR3 region is CASSVGGVYNSPLHF. The full variable domain, its missing parts supplied by reference TRBV9 and TRBJ1-6, is DSGVTQTPKHLITATGQRVTLRCSPRSGDLSVYWYQQSLDQGLQFLIQYYNGEERAKGNILERFSAQQFPDLHSELNLSSLELGDSALYFCASSVGGVYNSPLHFGNGTRLTVT.

The chain carries TRBV12-3 or TRBV12-4 and TRBJ1-2; the TCRdb D gene call, TRBD1, has no DNA to confirm it. The CDR3 is 16 residues long. The CDR3 sequence is CASSLSDRGYGYGYTF.

This chain links TRBV12-3 or TRBV12-4 with TRBJ2-5; with no DNA, the TCRdb D assignment of TRBD1 cannot be verified. The CDR3 is 14 amino acids. CDR3: CASSYVGAQETQYF.

CDR3 amino acids: CASSLGPTQGEQYF. V gene TRBV12-3 or TRBV12-4 combines with J gene TRBJ2-7; checking the TCRdb D call of TRBD1 is not possible without DNA. This CDR3 has 14 residues.

The chain has TRBV20-1 and TRBJ2-7; TCRdb designates TRBD1, a call that cannot be tested without DNA. This CDR3 has 14 amino acids. Germline V CDR1 and CDR2: DFQATT, SNEGSKA (reference sequence). This CDR3 is CSARGTGGFHEQYF.

J is TRBJ1-5 and V is TRBV20-1. CDR3 size: 14 residues. Germline V gene lookup returns CDR1 DFQATT and CDR2 SNEGSKA (reference sequence). The CDR3 sequence: CSALEGERNQPQHF.

The chain is built from TRBV10-3 and TRBJ2-3; TCRdb proposes TRBD2, but this gene call is untestable without DNA. This CDR3 contains 14 residues. Germline CDR1 reads ENHRY; CDR2 reads SYGVKD. CDR3: CAIRADSGTDTQYF.

This chain links TRBV4-3 with TRBJ2-4; TCRdb designates TRBD1, a call that cannot be tested without DNA. CDR1 and CDR2 (germline): LGHNA, YSLEER. The length of the CDR3 is 15 residues. The CDR3: CASSQGVGPKNMQYF.

This rearrangement joins TRBV18 to TRBJ2-7; the D call from TCRdb, TRBD1, cannot be confirmed without DNA. Germline CDR1 KGHSH, CDR2 LQKENI. The CDR3 sequence is 13 residues long. CDR3 sequence reads: CASSPPQVGEQYF.

The V and J genes are TRBV7-2 and TRBJ1-1; TCRdb lists TRBD1, though no DNA is available to test this call. The germline gives CDR1 SGHTA, CDR2 FQGNSA. This CDR3 has 15 amino acids. CDR3 sequence: CASSWRGLLNTEAFF.

CDR3 residues: CASGPGGLGNSPLHF. V and J are TRBV12-3 or TRBV12-4 and TRBJ1-6; TCRdb selects TRBD1, and the lack of DNA leaves this call unchecked. The CDR3 loop spans 15 amino acids.

This chain joins TRBV20-1 and TRBJ2-7; TCRdb's D call, TRBD2, is unchecked because there is no DNA. This CDR3 is 17 amino acids long. Per the germline V gene, CDR1 is DFQATT and CDR2 is SNEGSKA (reference sequence). The CDR3 sequence: CSARRRELAGKDQEQYF.

The chain recombines TRBV6-2 or TRBV6-3 with TRBJ2-7. This CDR3 comprises 11 residues. The germline gives CDR1 MNHEY, CDR2 SVGEGT. CDR3 sequence reads: CASSQSGEQYF.

The chain combines TRBV12-3 or TRBV12-4 with TRBJ1-5; as DNA is missing, the TRBD1 call by TCRdb cannot be tested. This CDR3 region has 18 residues. The CDR3 loop is CASSRDRPMKYSNQPQHF.

This rearrangement joins TRBV11-2 to TRBJ2-7; TCRdb reports TRBD1, a call that lacks DNA to check it against. The CDR3 totals 16 residues. Germline V gene data show CDR1 as SGHAT and CDR2 as FQNNGV. The CDR3 here is CASSLEIRAGDYEQYF. The entire variable domain, with the rest obtained from reference TRBV11-2 and TRBJ2-7, is as follows: EAGVAQSPRYKIIEKRQSVAFWCNPISGHATLYWYQQILGQGPKLLIQFQNNGVVDDSQLPKDRFSAERLKGVDSTLKIQPAKLEDSAVYLCASSLEIRAGDYEQYFGPGTRLTVT.

The gene calls are TRBV4-3 and TRBJ2-7. This CDR3 is 14 amino acids long. CDR1 is LGHNA and CDR2 is YSLEER in the germline V gene. The CDR3 spells CASSQERALYEQYF.

This chain connects TRBV11-2 to TRBJ2-1; as DNA is missing, the TRBD1 call by TCRdb cannot be tested. CDR1 SGHAT and CDR2 FQNNGV come from the germline V gene. This CDR3 is built from 16 residues. The CDR3 is CASSLGGTGAYNEQFF.

This sequence joins TRBV7-2 and TRBJ2-7; TCRdb's assignment of TRBD1 cannot be checked, as there is no DNA. The CDR3 contains 17 residues. Germline-derived CDR1 and CDR2 are SGHTA and FQGNSA. Here the CDR3 reads CASSRNYYGQGSYEQYF.

V gene TRBV30 combines with J gene TRBJ1-3. The germline gives CDR1 GTSNPN, CDR2 SVGIG (reference sequence). This CDR3 comprises 13 residues. The CDR3 reads CALAGSSGNTIYF.

The genes are TRBV12-3 or TRBV12-4 and TRBJ2-5. The CDR3 consists of 15 residues. CDR3 sequence reads: CASSEGSLYQETQYF.

This sequence joins TRBV18 and TRBJ1-6; the TRBD1 assignment by TCRdb is unverifiable without DNA. The germline gives CDR1 KGHSH, CDR2 LQKENI. The CDR3 length is 19 residues. The CDR3 spells CASSPQGAFVSSYNSPLHF.